This TCR beta chain comes out of a study of T cells in narcolepsy. Study observations and caveats: In some patient and control memory CD4+ samples, autoreactive clones were absent. Comparing one patient's CSF and blood CD4+ clonotypes highlighted HCRT- and TRIB2-specific autoreactive clonotypes.

Concerning this clone: Its specificity is unknown.

Measured with immunoSEQ multiplex PCR; TCRdb has only the in-frame clones, and not every one. The sample yields about 36,000 clones, approximately 80% seen once. The CDR3 has 14 residues. CDR1 is SNHLY and CDR2 is FYNNEI in the germline V gene. V was clipped by 5 bases and J by 0 bases, with 10 bases between them. Source material: memory (CD45RA-) CD4+ T cells from blood. The rearrangement uses TRBV2 and TRBJ2-5; D is undetermined. The sequence derives from a human donor in good health. CDR3 DNA sequence: TGTGCCAGCAGTATGAGACACGACCAAGAGACCCAGTACTTC. Amino acids: CASSMRHDQETQYF. Full variable domain (remainder filled in from reference TRBV2 and TRBJ2-5): EPEVTQTPSHQVTQMGQEVILRCVPISNHLYFYWYRQILGQKVEFLVSFYNNEISEKSEIFDDQFSVERPDGSNFTLKIRSTKLEDSAMYFCASSMRHDQETQYFGPGTRLLVL.